A selection of T cell receptor beta chains follows, all from one sample in a study of blood T cell repertoires in COVID-19. Only in-frame clones appear in the TCRdb table, and some are missing; sequencing was by immunoSEQ multiplex PCR. The sample has approximately 100,000 clones, more than 70% seen once. The sample comprised peripheral blood. The receptors were sampled from a woman in her twenties or thirties with acute or convalescent COVID-19. CDR3s include the opening cysteine and the closing phenylalanine or tryptophan. A D gene is named only where the DNA matches it firmly. Only part of the rows carry a size: once, few, many, or a class if the clone is expanded.

V	size	J	D	DNA	CDR3
TRBV2	once	TRBJ2-2	.	TGTGCCAGCAGTGAAGAGGGGCCCGGGGAGCTGTTTTTT	CASSEEGPGELFF
TRBV7-9	few	TRBJ1-2	.	TGTGCCAGCAGCTTAGAGGGGAGGTATGGCTACACCTTC	CASSLEGRYGYTF
TRBV11-3	.	TRBJ2-1	TRBD1	TGTGCCAGCAGCTTAGGCACTACAGGGGGCGATGAGCAGTTCTTC	CASSLGTTGGDEQFF
TRBV6-6	.	TRBJ1-2	TRBD1	TGTGCCAGCAGCTCCAGGGGGTCCTATGGCTACACCTTC	CASSSRGSYGYTF
TRBV3-1/TRBV3-2	.	TRBJ2-7	TRBD1	TGTGCCAGCAGCCGACAGGGGGGATACGAGCAGTACTTC	CASSRQGGYEQYF
TRBV28	.	TRBJ2-7	TRBD1	TGTGCCAGCAGTCCTGGACAGGGACGCACCTACGAGCAGTACTTC	CASSPGQGRTYEQYF
TRBV4-2	.	TRBJ2-7	TRBD2	TGTGCCAGCAGCCAAGGACTAGCTTACGAGCAGTACTTC	CASSQGLAYEQYF
TRBV11-2	.	TRBJ1-4	.	TGTGCCAGCAGCCCGGGGGTCAAAAAGGGAGAAAAACTGTTTTTT	CASSPGVKKGEKLFF
TRBV19	.	TRBJ2-1	TRBD2	TGTGCCAGTAGTCCCCCGACTAGCGGGGTGGGTAATGAGCAGTTCTTC	CASSPPTSGVGNEQFF
TRBV5-1	.	TRBJ1-2	TRBD1	TGCGCCAGCAGTAAACAGGGGGCGCTGGATGGCTACACCTTC	CASSKQGALDGYTF
TRBV5-1	.	TRBJ2-1	.	TGCGCCAGCAGCCTTTTTACAGGTATCCCCAACAATGAGCAGTTCTTC	CASSLFTGIPNNEQFF
TRBV18	.	TRBJ1-1	.	TGTGCCAGCTCACCAAACATCCTTGACACTGAAGCTTTCTTT	CASSPNILDTEAFF
TRBV3-1/TRBV3-2	once	TRBJ1-6	.	TGTGCCAGCAGCCCTCAGGGGCTGTCCTATAATTCACCCCTCCACTTT	CASSPQGLSYNSPLHF
TRBV15	.	TRBJ1-1	.	TGTGCCACCAGCCAGGGTGGGAACACTGAAGCTTTCTTT	CATSQGGNTEAFF
TRBV5-1	.	TRBJ2-3	.	TGCGCCAGCAGCTTGGACGGGGTGGGAGATACGCAGTATTTT	CASSLDGVGDTQYF
TRBV4-2	.	TRBJ2-7	TRBD2	TGTGCCAGCAGCCAAACCGGGACTAGCGCTTCCTACGAGCAGTACTTC	CASSQTGTSASYEQYF
TRBV12-5	.	TRBJ1-2	.	TGTGCTAGTGGTTTAGGTGCAAGGGAGGGCTATGGCTACACCTTC	CASGLGAREGYGYTF
TRBV11-2	.	TRBJ1-1	TRBD1	TGTGCCAGCAGCATCCTAACCGGGACAGGGAATAAAGCTTTCTTT	CASSILTGTGNKAFF
TRBV9	.	TRBJ2-3	TRBD2	TGTGCCAGCAGGAAAACTAGCGGGCTTTCAGATACGCAGTATTTT	CASRKTSGLSDTQYF
TRBV28	.	TRBJ1-2	.	TGTGCCAGCAGTCTTGGAGCAGCCTATACTAACTATGGCTACACCTTC	CASSLGAAYTNYGYTF
TRBV7-8	.	TRBJ1-6	TRBD1	TGTGCCAGCAGCTCGGACAGGCCGAGCTCCTATAATTCACCCCTCCACTTT	CASSSDRPSSYNSPLHF
TRBV6-6	.	TRBJ1-3	.	TGTGCCAGCAGGCCCGCGGCCCCGGGCTCTGGAAACACCATATATTTT	CASRPAAPGSGNTIYF
TRBV7-3	.	TRBJ2-2	TRBD1	TGTGCCAGCAGCTACAGGGGGGAGGCCGGGGAGCTGTTTTTT	CASSYRGEAGELFF
TRBV5-1	.	TRBJ1-5	TRBD1	TGCGCCAGCAGTCAGACAGGGGATGATCAGCCCCAGCATTTT	CASSQTGDDQPQHF
TRBV7-9	.	TRBJ2-2	.	TGTGCCAGCACCCCAACGGTAGCGTTGGTACCCGGGGAGCTGTTTTTT	CASTPTVALVPGELFF
TRBV27	.	TRBJ2-7	.	TGTGCCAGCAGTGACGGGGGAATCTACGAGCAGTACTTC	CASSDGGIYEQYF
TRBV10-2	.	TRBJ1-2	.	TGCGCCAGCAGTGAGGGCCTTCTCACCTTC	CASSEGLLTF